Listed here is a single T cell receptor beta chain. The record originates from a study of blood T cell repertoires in COVID-19. Across the study: The United States, Italy and Spain supplied acute and convalescent COVID-19 samples.

Clones were read by immunoSEQ multiplex PCR, and TCRdb kept only the in-frame ones, dropping some. The sample has about 310,000 clones, under 90% seen once. From germline, CDR1 is LNHDA and CDR2 SQIVND (reference sequence). The CDR3 sequence is 14 residues long. The V end lost 3 bases, the J end lost 2 bases, and 10 bases lay between the germline ends. This rearrangement joins TRBV19 to TRBJ1-1; tentative D call: TRBD1 (6 bases). Sequencing was carried out using PBMCs or T cells enriched from blood (not recorded which). The receptor was derived from a woman in her thirties who had recovered from COVID-19. The CDR3 sequence: CASSIGGDNTEAFF. Written as DNA, the CDR3 is TGTGCCAGTAGTATTGGGGGCGATAACACTGAAGCTTTCTTT. The full variable domain, in which reference TRBV19 and TRBJ1-1 provide the parts outside the CDR3, is DGGITQSPKYLFRKEGQNVTLSCEQNLNHDAMYWYRQDPGQGLRLIYYSQIVNDFQKGDIAEGYSVSREKKESFPLTVTSAQKNPTAFYLCASSIGGDNTEAFFGQGTRLTVV.